The clone carrying this T cell receptor (beta chain) appeared a few times. Sequencing was performed with immunoSEQ multiplex PCR; in TCRdb, only in-frame clones are kept and a portion is missing. The sample contains under 700,000 clones, approximately 80% of which appear only once. The record originates from a study of shared T cell receptors in the human thymus. The CDR3 has 20 residues. V shed 4 bases and J 0 bases; nucleotides not matched to a gene: 14. Germline assignment: CDR1 SGHNT and CDR2 YYREEE (reference sequence). These data also formed part of another study, on human thymus T cells. That source reports: Resections obtained during corrective heart surgery supplied the thymus tissue. There appeared to be biased usage of V and J genes in thymic and blood repertoires. Thymic repertoires from unrelated individuals overlapped highly, related research reported.

J is TRBJ1-3 and V is TRBV5-4; 12 positions match TRBD1. This TCR was sampled from a boy in the first two years of life with a congenital heart defect. Source material: thymocytes. CDR3 in DNA: TGTGCCAGCAGCACGGGAGGGGACAGGGGGCCAGGAAGCTCTGGAAACACCATATATTTT. Amino acid sequence: CASSTGGDRGPGSSGNTIYF.